Listed here are 12 T cell receptor beta chains from one sample, sequenced in a study of identical twins' blood T cells. In TCRdb, the 5' RACE reads were re-called with MiXCR into one record per CDR3 protein. The table has hundreds of thousands of distinct CDR3 sequences, approximately 30% seen once. Sequencing used PBMCs. The origin of the receptors is a woman aged 18 to 55 in good health.

V usage is TRBV12-3 or TRBV12-4 and J usage is TRBJ2-7, with TRBD1 identical over 8 bases. The trim removed 5 bases at V and 3 bases at J, leaving 6 bases unmatched. The CDR3 spans 14 residues. The CDR3 coding sequence is TGTGCCAGCAGTCAGGACAGGGCTTTCTACGAGCAGTACTTC. Protein sequence: CASSQDRAFYEQYF.

J is TRBJ2-3 and V is TRBV27; either TRBD1 or TRBD2 may supply D (5 bases each). This CDR3 has 15 residues. Germline values: CDR1 MNHEY, CDR2 SMNVEV (reference sequence). Trimming took 7 bases from V and 0 from J, leaving 14 bases between them. CDR3 amino acids: CASTSGTKSTDTQYF. The CDR3 DNA follows: TGTGCCAGCACCTCTGGGACCAAAAGCACAGATACGCAGTATTTT.

This clonotype showed up many times. The chain has TRBV25-1 and TRBJ1-1; no definite D call. Per germline, CDR1 MGHDK and CDR2 SYGVNS. This CDR3 spans 14 amino acids. V was cut by 7 bases and J by 1 base, with 13 bases left in between. The DNA for the CDR3 is TGTGCCAGCACCGAATCAGTACAGAACACTGAAGCTTTCTTT. This gives the protein CASTESVQNTEAFF.

The chain recombines TRBV29-1 with TRBJ1-2; 7 bases align to TRBD1. Per the germline V gene, CDR1 is SQVTM and CDR2 is ANQGSEA. With 5 bases clipped from V and 1 base from J, the junction kept 10 bases outside the gene matches. The CDR3 spans 15 residues. For the CDR3, the DNA is TGCAGCGTTTATGCTATGGGACAGTTTAACTATGGCTACACCTTC. Protein: CSVYAMGQFNYGYTF.

This clonotype was detected a few times. This rearrangement joins TRBV25-1 to TRBJ2-1; D remains ambiguous. In germline, CDR1 is MGHDK, CDR2 SYGVNS. This CDR3 has 12 residues. V was shortened by 8 bases and J by 6 bases, with 11 bases between the two germline ends. This CDR3 is CASWDRINEQFF. DNA of the CDR3: TGTGCCAGCTGGGATAGGATCAATGAGCAGTTCTTC.

This clonotype has a handful of counts. V is TRBV7-2 and J is TRBJ1-3; D gene unclear. Trimming removed 5 bases at V and 0 bases at J, with 8 bases between. Germline V gene sequence: CDR1 SGHTA, CDR2 FQGNSA. The CDR3 contains 14 residues. DNA of the CDR3: TGTGCCAGCAGCCCCGGCAGCTCTGGAAACACCATATATTTT. Protein: CASSPGSSGNTIYF.

There are a few counts of this clonotype. The chain combines TRBV5-4 with TRBJ2-7; perhaps TRBD1 as D (6 bases). The CDR3 runs 11 residues. Trimming took 9 bases from V and 3 from J, leaving 10 bases between them. The germline gives CDR1 SGHNT, CDR2 YYREEE (reference sequence). The CDR3 nucleotides are TGTGCCACCGGACAGAACTACGAGCAGTACTTC. Amino acids: CATGQNYEQYF. The full variable domain, with the rest looked up from reference TRBV5-4 and TRBJ2-7, is ETGVTQSPTHLIKTRGQQVTLRCSSQSGHNTVSWYQQALGQGPQFIFQYYREEENGRGNFPPRFSGLQFPNYSSELNVNALELDDSALYLCATGQNYEQYFGPGTRLTVT.

This chain connects TRBV20-1 to TRBJ1-1; a weak D match, TRBD1 (5 bases). The CDR3 is 16 residues long. Trimming stripped 0 bases from V and 3 bases from J, with 17 bases between. The germline V gene encodes CDR1 DFQATT and CDR2 SNEGSKA (reference sequence). The CDR3 sequence: CSARDLGRAFHTEAFF. The CDR3 DNA reads TGCAGTGCTAGAGATTTGGGCAGGGCATTTCACACTGAAGCTTTCTTT.

The chain has TRBV6-5 and TRBJ1-2, with D possibly being TRBD1 (5 bases). Trimming pared 8 bases from V and 3 bases from J, leaving 16 bases between. Looked up from germline, CDR1 is MNHEY and CDR2 is SVGAGI. The CDR3 length is 14 residues. CDR3 sequence reads: CASHRVRADYGYTF. In nucleotides, the CDR3 is TGTGCCAGCCACCGGGTCAGGGCAGACTATGGCTACACCTTC.

V and J are TRBV7-9 and TRBJ2-7; 8 nucleotides agree with TRBD1. In germline, CDR1 is SEHNR, CDR2 FQNEAQ (reference sequence). This CDR3 contains 14 residues. The junction had 8 bases not matched to a gene; V was cut back by 5 bases and J by 5 bases. In DNA, the CDR3 is TGTGCCAGCAGCCTCGGGACAGGCATCCACGAGCAGTACTTC. Protein product: CASSLGTGIHEQYF.

This chain connects TRBV28 to TRBJ2-5; D is undetermined. V was shortened by 8 bases and J by 5 bases, with 9 bases between the two germline ends. Germline V gives CDR1 MDHEN, CDR2 SYDVKM. The CDR3 contains 11 residues. CDR3 DNA: TGTGCCAGCCTGCATAGGGAGACCCAGTACTTC. It encodes CASLHRETQYF.

This clonotype was seen only a few times. The chain carries TRBV7-9 and TRBJ1-2; possibly TRBD1 for D (6 bases). The CDR3 extends over 15 amino acids. V dropped 5 bases and J dropped 1 base, with 14 bases sitting between them. Germline V CDR1 and CDR2: SEHNR, FQNEAQ (reference sequence). The CDR3 bases are TGTGCCAGCAGCATGGCGGGGGCAGTTAACTATGGCTACACCTTC. This encodes CASSMAGAVNYGYTF.